This is a list of T cell receptor beta chains from one sample in a study of T cells in Graves' hyperthyroidism and ophthalmopathy. TCRdb re-derived calls from the multiplex PCR reads in MiXCR, one entry per CDR3 protein. Among 530,000 or so distinct CDR3 sequences listed, 17% were seen once. Sequencing used blood. Source of these receptors: a woman aged 18-29 years with Graves' ophthalmopathy. CDR3s include the opening cysteine and the closing phenylalanine or tryptophan. Fields, in order: CDR3 length, D gene, clone size, J gene, V gene, CDR3 DNA, CDR3 protein. A D gene is named only where the DNA matches it firmly. Clone size is stated in some rows and not others, as once, few, many or a class when expanded.

13	-	few	TRBJ1-2	TRBV10-1	TGCGCCAGCAGTTCAACAGGGTCTATGGGCTACACCTTC	CASSSTGSMGYTF
15	-	many	TRBJ2-2	TRBV5-1	TGCGCCAGCACGTACGAGCGGTCGAACACCGGGGAGCTGTTTTTT	CASTYERSNTGELFF
15	-	many	TRBJ1-5	TRBV27	TGTGCCAGCAGTTTGGTCTTTGTAGGCAATCAGCCCCAGCATTTT	CASSLVFVGNQPQHF
18	TRBD2	few	TRBJ2-1	TRBV7-6	TGTGCCAGCAGCTTAATCGCACTAGCGGGAGGTTCAGGCAATGAGCAGTTCTTC	CASSLIALAGGSGNEQFF
12	-	many	TRBJ2-7	TRBV2	TGTGCCAGCAGTGAAGAGGAATACGAGCAGTACTTC	CASSEEEYEQYF
13	-	many	TRBJ1-2	TRBV7-2	TGTGCCAGCAGCTTAGGTGGAGTCAATGGCTACACCTTC	CASSLGGVNGYTF
15	-	-	TRBJ2-1	TRBV18	TGTGCCAGCTCAGGGGAGGGGGATTCCTACAATGAGCAGTTCTTC	CASSGEGDSYNEQFF
14	-	-	TRBJ2-5	TRBV5-1	TGCGCCAGCAGCTTCCCAGGGGAATATGAGACCCAGTACTTC	CASSFPGEYETQYF
15	TRBD2	many	TRBJ2-3	TRBV11-2	TGTGCCAGCAGTCTTCTAGCGGGAAGGACAGATACGCAGTATTTT	CASSLLAGRTDTQYF
12	-	many	TRBJ2-1	TRBV30	TGTGCCTGGAGTGTACTTTACAATGAGCAGTTCTTC	CAWSVLYNEQFF
16	TRBD2	-	TRBJ2-1	TRBV7-3	TGTGCCAGCAGCTTAACACGGCTAGCGGTGAACAGTGAGCAGTTCTTC	CASSLTRLAVNSEQFF
14	-	many	TRBJ1-1	TRBV28	TGTGCCAGCTCAGGTTGGAGTATGTTCACTGAAGCTTTCTTT	CASSGWSMFTEAFF
16	TRBD2	few	TRBJ2-3	TRBV7-9	TGTGCCAGCAGCTTATTAGCGGGGGACAATAGACGGACGCAGTATTTT	CASSLLAGDNRRTQYF
13	TRBD2	-	TRBJ2-2	TRBV27	TGTGCCAGCAGTACCCCGGGGGGCGGGGAGCTGTTTTTT	CASSTPGGGELFF
14	TRBD1	few	TRBJ2-7	TRBV6-2/TRBV6-3	TGTGCCAGCAGTTACGGGGACAGGGCCTACGAGCAGTACTTC	CASSYGDRAYEQYF
15	-	-	TRBJ2-6	TRBV19	TGTGCCAGTAGTCTCAATTCCCATGGGGCCAACGTCCTGACTTTC	CASSLNSHGANVLTF
14	-	few	TRBJ1-3	TRBV6-2/TRBV6-3	TGTGCCAGCAGTTACTGGAACTCTGGAAACACCATATATTTT	CASSYWNSGNTIYF
15	TRBD1	many	TRBJ1-1	TRBV28	TGTGCCAGCAGCTCCATGACAGGGTTGGGCACTGAAGCTTTCTTT	CASSSMTGLGTEAFF
13	-	many	TRBJ2-1	TRBV20-1	TGCAGTGCTCCCAGGACTCAGTACAATGAGCAGTTCTTC	CSAPRTQYNEQFF
15	TRBD2	many	TRBJ2-1	TRBV7-3	TGTGCCAGCAGCGTAGCGGGGACCACCTACAATGAGCAGTTCTTC	CASSVAGTTYNEQFF
16	-	many	TRBJ2-5	TRBV6-5	TGTGCCAGCAGTTACGCGAAGGGGGGGGCGCAGGAGACCCAGTACTTC	CASSYAKGGAQETQYF
14	-	-	TRBJ1-1	TRBV7-3	TGTGCCAGCAGGCGTAGCGGAGCGAACACTGAAGCTTTCTTT	CASRRSGANTEAFF
13	-	-	TRBJ1-6	TRBV7-6	TGTGCCAGCAGCTTAGCAGGTGGACAACCCCTCCACTTT	CASSLAGGQPLHF
15	TRBD1	-	TRBJ2-2	TRBV6-1	TGTGCCAGCAGTTACCTGGGACAGCCCACCGGGGAGCTGTTTTTT	CASSYLGQPTGELFF
18	TRBD1	many	TRBJ1-2	TRBV11-2	TGTGCCAGCAGCTTAGATCCAGGGGGGCCCCGCGGGGACTATGGCTACACCTTC	CASSLDPGGPRGDYGYTF
13	-	many	TRBJ2-4	TRBV3-1	TGTGCCAGCAGCCAACGCATTTCGGACATTCAGTACTTC	CASSQRISDIQYF
14	TRBD1	few	TRBJ2-4	TRBV2	TGTGCCAGCGGGGGGGACAGGGTGGAAAACATTCAGTACTTC	CASGGDRVENIQYF
17	-	many	TRBJ1-1	TRBV2	TGTGCCAGCAGTGAAGGGCCGGACATTAGCTCGAACACTGAAGCTTTCTTT	CASSEGPDISSNTEAFF
15	TRBD1	few	TRBJ2-7	TRBV27	TGTGCCAGCAGCAGTGGACAGGGGGCCTCCTACGAGCAGTACTTC	CASSSGQGASYEQYF
16	-	many	TRBJ2-2	TRBV6-5	TGTGCCAGCAGTTACTCGTCGGACGCGAACACCGGGGAGCTGTTTTTT	CASSYSSDANTGELFF
15	-	-	TRBJ2-3	TRBV6-1	TGTGCCAGCCGACCGAGGGGCGCCGGCACAGATACGCAGTATTTT	CASRPRGAGTDTQYF
13	-	many	TRBJ2-2	TRBV7-3	TGTGCCAGCAGCTCAACCAACACCGGGGAGCTGTTTTTT	CASSSTNTGELFF
14	TRBD2	many	TRBJ2-3	TRBV20-1	TGCAGTGCCGACGGCGGGGGGGACACAGATACGCAGTATTTT	CSADGGGDTDTQYF
15	TRBD1	-	TRBJ2-1	TRBV28	TGTGCCAGCAGTTCCTCGGACAGGGTCTACAATGAGCAGTTCTTC	CASSSSDRVYNEQFF
15	TRBD1	-	TRBJ2-7	TRBV7-8	TGTGCCAGCAGCTCCGGGACAGCGACACCCTACGAGCAGTACTTC	CASSSGTATPYEQYF
14	-	many	TRBJ2-3	TRBV3-1	TGTGCCAGCAGCGTGACGGGACTGGCAGATACGCAGTATTTT	CASSVTGLADTQYF
15	-	many	TRBJ1-5	TRBV2	TGTGCCAGCAGTGATGGGACTCGGGGCAATCAGCCCCAGCATTTT	CASSDGTRGNQPQHF
14	TRBD1	many	TRBJ2-7	TRBV11-2	TGTGCCAGCAGCTCAAACAGGGGGCGGTACGAGCAGTACTTC	CASSSNRGRYEQYF
16	TRBD2	few	TRBJ2-7	TRBV19	TGTGCCAGTAGTTCAACTAGCGGGAGGGGCCTCTACGAGCAGTACTTC	CASSSTSGRGLYEQYF
16	-	many	TRBJ2-1	TRBV27	TGTGCCAGCAGTGCCTACAGGGTACTCCTCGACAATGAGCAGTTCTTC	CASSAYRVLLDNEQFF
14	-	many	TRBJ1-1	TRBV6-5	TGTGCCAGCAGTTACGTGGGGGGTCGGACTGAAGCTTTCTTT	CASSYVGGRTEAFF
16	-	-	TRBJ2-2	TRBV20-1	TGCAGTGCTAGAGATGGGAGAGGGGTTCGGACCGGGGAGCTGTTTTTT	CSARDGRGVRTGELFF
14	-	many	TRBJ2-7	TRBV28	TGTGCCAGCAGCTTTCTAGCGCTACCCTACGAGCAGTACTTC	CASSFLALPYEQYF
13	-	few	TRBJ2-2	TRBV2	TGTGCCAGCAGATCACAGGGAACCGGGGAGCTGTTTTTT	CASRSQGTGELFF
15	-	many	TRBJ2-3	TRBV12-3/TRBV12-4	TGTGCCAGCAGTTTCACCGGGATTCTCACAGATACGCAGTATTTT	CASSFTGILTDTQYF
15	-	many	TRBJ1-2	TRBV7-2	TGTGCCAGCAGTAGTGGGGGAGGAAACAACTATGGCTACACCTTC	CASSSGGGNNYGYTF
16	TRBD1	few	TRBJ1-5	TRBV24-1	TGTGCCACCAGTGAGAAAGACAGGGGCCCCAATCAGCCCCAGCATTTT	CATSEKDRGPNQPQHF
14	TRBD1	-	TRBJ1-5	TRBV30	TGTGCCTGGAGCCAGGGGGCGTCTAAGCAGCCCCAGCATTTT	CAWSQGASKQPQHF
14	TRBD2	-	TRBJ2-1	TRBV10-3	TGTGCCATCAGTGGGGCGGGAGCCTACAATGAGCAGTTCTTC	CAISGAGAYNEQFF
13	-	-	TRBJ2-2	TRBV27	TGTGCTATCCGGGACTCAGACACCGGGGAGCTGTTTTTT	CAIRDSDTGELFF
15	-	many	TRBJ2-1	TRBV2	TGTGCCAGCAGTGTGCAGGGGCTCCAACACAATGAGCAGTTCTTC	CASSVQGLQHNEQFF
15	TRBD2	many	TRBJ2-1	TRBV3-1	TGTGCCAGCAGCCCTCAAGCGGGGCCTCTAAATGAGCAGTTCTTC	CASSPQAGPLNEQFF
15	TRBD1	many	TRBJ2-3	TRBV20-1	TGCAGTGCGACGGATCAGGGGGCTTTGAGAGATACGCAGTATTTT	CSATDQGALRDTQYF
14	TRBD2	many	TRBJ2-1	TRBV12-3/TRBV12-4	TGTGCCAGCAGTTGGCTAGCGGGAGACAATGAGCAGTTCTTC	CASSWLAGDNEQFF
16	-	few	TRBJ2-3	TRBV19	TGTGCCAGTAGTATAGGCCCCACCCAGCTGACAGATACGCAGTATTTT	CASSIGPTQLTDTQYF